This TCR beta chain was found in a study of T cells in Graves' hyperthyroidism and ophthalmopathy. General study results and limits: In the analysis, a 13 V-J model separated ophthalmopathy from stable hyperthyroidism.

Researchers amplified the TCR beta CDR3 regions from RNA transcripts. In the first-round RT-PCR of the TCR CDR3, the HTBI primer set was used. From the multiplex PCR reads, TCRdb called clonotypes with MiXCR, one entry per CDR3 protein. The sample carries 600,000 to 650,000 distinct CDR3 sequences, under 20% recorded once. Patients aged 18 to 65 had newly diagnosed hyperthyroidism of under 2 months' duration. Notes on this clonotype: What it binds is unknown.

CDR1 and CDR2 from the germline V gene are MNHEY and SVGEGT. This CDR3 has 16 residues. V was pared by 5 bases and J by 0 bases, with 7 bases of the junction left unmatched. The source of this sequence is a woman aged 30 to 39 with Graves' hyperthyroidism. This sequence joins TRBV6-2 or TRBV6-3 and TRBJ2-3, with 8 bases matching TRBD2. The sample comprised blood. The CDR3 DNA is TGTGCCAGCAGTCCTCAACCTAGCGGGAGCACAGATACGCAGTATTTT. Its protein is CASSPQPSGSTDTQYF.